This T cell receptor beta chain derives from a study of blood T cell repertoires in COVID-19. Germline V gene sequence: CDR1 SGHTA, CDR2 FQGNSA. The CDR3 loop spans 16 amino acids. The ends were cut back, 6 bases at V and 6 bases at J, with 20 bases in the middle. Source study methods: Scientists estimated how many nucleated cells there were by amplifying reference gene primers. Some clones are missing from TCRdb's copy, which holds only in-frame ones; the method was immunoSEQ multiplex PCR. Clonal size and the V and J genes are those of that table, whereas D and trimming came from the DNA. The profile shows about 220,000 clones, more than 75% of them singletons.

The clonotype originates from a woman older than 75 with COVID-19, enrolled during active disease. The V gene is TRBV7-2, the J gene TRBJ2-2; maybe TRBD2 (6 bases). Material: peripheral blood. The CDR3 loop is CASSQGPGLRPGELFF. CDR3 coding DNA: TGTGCCAGCAGTCAGGGACCGGGACTCCGGCCCGGGGAGCTGTTTTTT.